This entry lists 7 T cell receptor beta chains sequenced from one sample in a study of shared clonotypes between healthy human individuals. Profiled with immunoSEQ multiplex PCR; TCRdb holds only in-frame clones, not every one. The repertoire holds more than 900,000 clones, with approximately 78% as singletons. Sequenced input: memory CD4+ T cells from PBMCs. Subset: CD45RA-negative fraction. The receptors derive from a man younger than 30 in good health. Some clones in this sample may be carry-over from other donors' samples.

The V gene is TRBV5-3, the J gene TRBJ2-2, with 8 bases that match TRBD2. TRBV5-3 is annotated as an ORF whose role is uncertain. V dropped 0 bases and J dropped 7; count of bases not matched to a gene: 8. CDR3 length: 16 residues. CDR3 DNA sequence: TGTGCCAGAAGCTTGGGGCTAGCGGGCTCGGGCGGGGAGCTGTTTTTT. This translates into CARSLGLAGSGGELFF.

This clone was recorded a few times. The chain carries TRBV6-6 and TRBJ1-1; 10 bases match TRBD1. This CDR3 contains 14 residues. The germline gives CDR1 MNHNY, CDR2 SVGAGI (reference sequence). J was trimmed by 9 bases and V by 8 bases; bases with no gene match: 12. CDR3 region: CASGPPGTGEKAFF. CDR3 nucleotide sequence: TGTGCCAGCGGGCCACCCGGGACAGGGGAAAAAGCTTTCTTT.

This clone was observed a single time. The chain has TRBV28 and TRBJ1-5, with 8 positions matching TRBD1. V shed 11 bases, J shed 4 bases, and the junction held 10 bases outside the gene matches. The CDR3 length is 14 residues. Germline CDR1 reads MDHEN; CDR2 reads SYDVKM. The CDR3 nucleotides are TGTGCCTCAGGGGGCGGGACAGGTAATCAGCCCCAGCATTTT. Translation gives CASGGGTGNQPQHF.

The V gene is TRBV9, the J gene TRBJ2-3; D perhaps matches TRBD1 (6 bases). Trimming cost V 8 bases and J 3 bases, with 13 bases left between them. Germline-derived CDR1 and CDR2 are SGDLS and YYNGEE. There are 13 residues in the CDR3. CDR3 loop: CASTGLITDTQYF. The CDR3 DNA is TGTGCCAGTACAGGGTTGATAACAGATACGCAGTATTTT.

This clone was detected once. CDR3 coding DNA: TGTGCCAGCAGTCCCGGGCAGGCCCCCTACAATGAGCAGTTCTTC. Residues: CASSPGQAPYNEQFF. The chain joins TRBV28 to TRBJ2-1; D is unclear. Trimming stripped 5 bases from V and 2 bases from J, with 13 bases between. In germline, CDR1 is MDHEN, CDR2 SYDVKM. There are 15 residues in the CDR3.

This clone was observed once. The chain links TRBV18 to TRBJ2-7; 7 bases are shared with TRBD1. The CDR3 is made up of 15 amino acids. V was pared by 3 bases and J by 3 bases, with 8 bases of the junction left unmatched. In germline, CDR1 is KGHSH, CDR2 LQKENI. This CDR3 reads CASSPLRGQSYEQYF. CDR3 sequence (DNA): TGTGCCAGCTCACCCCTCCGGGGACAGAGCTACGAGCAGTACTTC.

The genes are TRBV19 and TRBJ2-7; TRBD2 agrees at 10 bases. Per the germline V gene, CDR1 is LNHDA and CDR2 is SQIVND (reference sequence). The CDR3 is 17 residues long. J was trimmed by 4 bases and V by 6 bases; bases with no gene match: 15. CDR3 nucleotide sequence: TGTGCCAGTAGCAAAATTCGGGCTAGCGGGAGTTCTTACGAGCAGTACTTC. As protein: CASSKIRASGSSYEQYF.